Listed below are T cell receptor beta chains from one sample, sequenced in a study of cytomegalovirus exposure and HLA in healthy donors. Sequencing used immunoSEQ multiplex PCR; TCRdb keeps in-frame clones, though not all of them. Listed are around 150,000 clones; about 2.5% falls within the top ten. Sequencing was done on a sample of PBMCs. The receptors come from a middle-aged man in good health and CMV-seronegative. Both conserved end residues are part of each CDR3. D genes are given only for firm matches.

j_call v_call d_call cdr3_nt cdr3_aa
TRBJ2-3 TRBV12-5 TRBD2 TGTGCTAGTGGTTTCCCCTTTAGCGGGGGATCATCTAGCACAGATACGCAGTATTTT CASGFPFSGGSSSTDTQYF
TRBJ2-5 TRBV6-5 . TGTGCCAGCAGTTACTCGTTACCCAGGGAAGAGACCCAGTACTTC CASSYSLPREETQYF
TRBJ2-7 TRBV5-6 . TGTGCCAGCAGCCTACCGACACAAACAGCCTACGAGCAGTACTTC CASSLPTQTAYEQYF
TRBJ1-1 TRBV2 TRBD1 TGTGCCAGCGCACACGGGACAGGGAGTGAAGCTTTCTTT CASAHGTGSEAFF
TRBJ2-5 TRBV5-1 . TGCGCCAGCAGCTACGGGGGAATGGGAGAGACCCAGTACTTC CASSYGGMGETQYF
TRBJ2-5 TRBV5-4 TRBD2 TGTGCCAGCAGCCTTAGCGGGGGCCGGGTGGAGACCCAGTACTTC CASSLSGGRVETQYF
TRBJ2-7 TRBV7-9 . TGTGCCAGCAGCTTTAGTGCATCCTACGAGCAGTACTTC CASSFSASYEQYF
TRBJ2-7 TRBV7-3 TRBD1 TGTGCCAGCAGCCTAGCAGGACAGGACTACGAGCAGTACTTC CASSLAGQDYEQYF
TRBJ1-6 TRBV27 TRBD1 TGTGCCAGCAGGACCCGGGACAGGGTTAATTCACCCCTCCACTTT CASRTRDRVNSPLHF
TRBJ1-3 TRBV9 . TGTGCCAGCAGCGTAGCTGTTAATGGAAACACCATATATTTT CASSVAVNGNTIYF
TRBJ1-2 TRBV7-2 . TGTGCCAGCAGCTTAGGCAGGGTTGACTATGGCTACACCTTC CASSLGRVDYGYTF
TRBJ2-7 TRBV27 . TGTGCCAGCAGTTTATATGGCGGCTACGAGCAGTACTTC CASSLYGGYEQYF
TRBJ1-1 TRBV5-1 TRBD1 TGCGCCAGCAGCTTAGACAGGGAGCACACTGAAGCTTTCTTT CASSLDREHTEAFF
TRBJ2-7 TRBV7-6 TRBD1 TGTGCCAGCAGCTTAGCGCGGGACAGGGGCTACGAGCAGTACTTC CASSLARDRGYEQYF
TRBJ1-1 TRBV5-6 . TGTGCCAGCAGCGCTCGGACAATTCGTAACACTGAAGCTTTCTTT CASSARTIRNTEAFF
TRBJ1-5 TRBV19 TRBD1 TGTGCCAGTAGTATAACCGGGACAGGGTATCAGCCCCAGCATTTT CASSITGTGYQPQHF
TRBJ2-5 TRBV2 TRBD1 TGTGCCAGCAGTTCGACAGGGAACCCAGAGACCCAGTACTTC CASSSTGNPETQYF
TRBJ2-3 TRBV5-4 TRBD2 TGTGCCAGCAGCGCCCGACTAGCGGGGGGGCTAGCAGATACGCAGTATTTT CASSARLAGGLADTQYF
TRBJ1-5 TRBV6-1 . TGTGCCAGCAGAGGGGGGGCTGGCAATCAGCCCCAGCATTTT CASRGGAGNQPQHF
TRBJ1-5 TRBV5-6 TRBD1 TGTGCCAGCAGCTGGGGGACAGGGCCGGCCCAGCATTTT CASSWGTGPAQHF
TRBJ2-7 TRBV7-9 TRBD1 TGTGCCAGCAGCTTCGAGACAGGGGGGGTAGGCGAGCAGTACTTC CASSFETGGVGEQYF
TRBJ1-4 TRBV6-1 . TGTGCCAGCAGTGACGCCACAGGGAGGGCTAATGAAAAACTGTTTTTT CASSDATGRANEKLFF
TRBJ2-3 TRBV30 TRBD2 TGTGCCCCCAGAGCGGGGGTTGGGGATACGCAGTATTTT CAPRAGVGDTQYF
TRBJ1-2 TRBV4-2 . TGTGCCAGCAGCCCACCATCAGGGGTCTATGGCTACACCTTC CASSPPSGVYGYTF
TRBJ1-2 TRBV10-3 TRBD1 TGTGCCATCAGGGTTGGACAGGGATCCAATGGCTACACCTTC CAIRVGQGSNGYTF
TRBJ2-5 TRBV28 . TGTGCCAGCAGCTCTGGGGGGGCGGTGGGAGAGACCCAGTACTTC CASSSGGAVGETQYF
TRBJ1-3 TRBV20-1 TRBD1 TGCAGTGCTGCCCCAGGGGGAGCCATATATTTT CSAAPGGAIYF
TRBJ1-4 TRBV5-4 TRBD1 TGTGCCAGCAGCGGGGACAGAAAGAATGAAAAACTGTTTTTT CASSGDRKNEKLFF
TRBJ2-5 TRBV7-2 . TGTGCCAGCAGCTTAGGGACACAAGAGACCCAGTACTTC CASSLGTQETQYF
TRBJ1-1 TRBV12-5 TRBD1 TGTGCTAGTGGTCTCGCTTTCGGACAGGGGGCAGCTGAAGCTTTCTTT CASGLAFGQGAAEAFF
TRBJ1-4 TRBV25-1 TRBD1 TGTGCCAGCCCGAACGGACAGGGCAACGAAGAAAAACTGTTTTTT CASPNGQGNEEKLFF
TRBJ2-5 TRBV6-1 . TGTGCCAGCACCCTTGCTACCACACGGGAAGAGACCCAGTACTTC CASTLATTREETQYF
TRBJ1-5 TRBV29-1 . TGCAGCGCCCTGACGGACTATAGCAATCAGCCCCAGCATTTT CSALTDYSNQPQHF
TRBJ2-5 TRBV5-1 TRBD1 TGCGCCAGCAGCTGGGCCCTGCCGGGGACAGGGGGGTTATTGGAGACCCAGTACTTC CASSWALPGTGGLLETQYF
TRBJ1-4 TRBV7-6 . TGTGCCAGCAGCGCAACGGGGGCAACTAATGAAAAACTGTTTTTT CASSATGATNEKLFF
TRBJ2-5 TRBV5-1 TRBD2 TGCGCCAGCGGAGTAGCGGGGGGACACGAAGAGACCCAGTACTTC CASGVAGGHEETQYF
TRBJ2-3 TRBV6-5 . TGTGCCAGCAGCAGGGGAGATACGCAGTATTTT CASSRGDTQYF
TRBJ2-2 TRBV7-2 . TGTGCCAGCACCGTAAATTTCGGGGAGCTGTTTTTT CASTVNFGELFF
TRBJ2-5 TRBV5-1 . TGCGCCAGCAGCTTATTATCCCAAGAGACCCAGTACTTC CASSLLSQETQYF
TRBJ1-3 TRBV7-3 TRBD1 TGTGCCAGCAGCTTAACGGGACAGCTCTCTGGAAACACCATATATTTT CASSLTGQLSGNTIYF
TRBJ2-7 TRBV18 . TGTGCCAGCTCACCGACTCTTGGGAGCGGGTACGAGCAGTACTTC CASSPTLGSGYEQYF
TRBJ2-2 TRBV7-9 . TGTGCCAGCAGCTCCCGGGTTACGAACACCGGGGAGTTGTTTTTT CASSSRVTNTGELFF
TRBJ2-7 TRBV28 . TGTGCCAGCAGAACTCCTCGTTCCTCATCGTACGAGCAGTACTTC CASRTPRSSSYEQYF
TRBJ1-6 TRBV4-3 . TGCGCCAGCAGCCAAGATGAGGGCGCACCCCTCCACTTT CASSQDEGAPLHF
TRBJ2-7 TRBV6-5 TRBD1 TGTGCCAGCAGCTACGGGACAGAGCTTAGGGGGCAGTACTTC CASSYGTELRGQYF